The next 30 T cell receptor beta chains were all read from a single sample in a study of long-term antiretroviral therapy in people with HIV. Samples were assayed with immunoSEQ v3.0 at survey level. The table came from immunoSEQ multiplex PCR; TCRdb's copy has only in-frame clones and leaves some out. The sample records 25,000 to 30,000 clones, 84% being singletons. Sample: unsorted PBMCs, taken 0.4 years after starting antiretroviral therapy. Receptors were obtained from a young man with HIV.

This clone has a single count. DNA of the CDR3: TGTGCCAGCAGTGATAGGACTGATCAGATGCGTGAGCAGTACTTC. It yields the protein CASSDRTDQMREQYF. The chain employs TRBV25-1 and TRBJ2-7, with D perhaps matching TRBD2 (5 bases). CDR3 length: 15 amino acids. Germline loops: CDR1 MGHDK, CDR2 SYGVNS. Deletions cut 3 bases from V and 7 bases from J, with 19 bases between.

The rearrangement joins TRBV4-1 to TRBJ2-2; D is uncertain. CDR3 length equals 15 residues. The V end lost 0 bases, the J end lost 3 bases, and 8 bases lay between the germline ends. CDR1 is MGHRA, CDR2 YSYEKL, per germline. Here the CDR3 reads CASSQEGRDTGELFF. The CDR3 DNA reads as TGCGCCAGCAGCCAAGAGGGTAGGGACACCGGGGAGCTGTTTTTT.

This chain links TRBV2 with TRBJ2-7; TRBD1 matches at 8 bases. The germline V gene encodes CDR1 SNHLY and CDR2 FYNNEI. The CDR3 totals 15 residues. V lost 7 bases, J lost 0 bases, and 8 bases stayed unmatched. CDR3 in amino acids: CASMKWGTGSYEQYF. The CDR3 coding sequence is TGTGCCAGCATGAAGTGGGGGACAGGCTCCTACGAGCAGTACTTC.

This clone was detected only once. The rearrangement uses TRBV4-1 and TRBJ2-7; 10 nucleotides match TRBD1. V lost 0 bases, J lost 2 bases, and 4 bases stayed unmatched. The CDR3 runs to 16 residues. Germline V gives CDR1 MGHRA, CDR2 YSYEKL. CDR3 in amino acids: CASSQDSGTGAYEQYF. CDR3 DNA: TGCGCCAGCAGCCAAGATTCAGGGACAGGGGCCTACGAGCAGTACTTC.

The rearrangement joins TRBV5-1 to TRBJ2-2; a weak D match, TRBD2 (6 bases). The germline CDR1 and CDR2 sequences are SGHRS and YFSETQ. Trimming stripped 4 bases from V and 5 bases from J, with 21 bases between. This CDR3 is built from 17 residues. This chain's CDR3 is CASSPRPGGELTGELFF. The CDR3 DNA reads as TGCGCCAGCAGCCCCCGCCCCGGCGGGGAGTTGACCGGGGAGCTGTTTTTT.

This sequence joins TRBV19 and TRBJ1-2; weak D call: TRBD1 (6 bases). In germline, CDR1 is LNHDA, CDR2 SQIVND (reference sequence). This CDR3 has 14 amino acids. With 8 bases removed from V and 5 bases from J, the gap between germline ends came to 18 bases. The CDR3 nucleotides are TGTGCCAGTGTAGGGGGGGGACGGACGTATGGCTACACCTTC. Its translation: CASVGGGRTYGYTF.

The rearrangement links TRBV19 to TRBJ2-5, with D perhaps matching TRBD2 (5 bases). The length of the CDR3 is 12 residues. Looked up from germline, CDR1 is LNHDA and CDR2 is SQIVND (reference sequence). Trimming pared 4 bases from V and 5 bases from J, leaving 8 bases between. CDR3 amino acids: CASSTRGETQYF. The CDR3 DNA reads as TGTGCCAGTAGTACTAGAGGGGAGACCCAGTACTTC.

V is TRBV18 and J is TRBJ2-2; D perhaps matches TRBD1 (6 bases). V lost 5 bases to trimming and J lost 0 bases, with 10 bases between them. The germline gives CDR1 KGHSH, CDR2 LQKENI. This CDR3 is 15 amino acids long. CDR3 protein: CASSSTGPNTGELFF. CDR3 sequence (DNA): TGTGCCAGCTCATCGACAGGCCCGAACACCGGGGAGCTGTTTTTT.

J is TRBJ1-5 and V is TRBV19; no firm D call. Germline loops: CDR1 LNHDA, CDR2 SQIVND (reference sequence). V lost 7 bases, J lost 7 bases, and 14 bases lay in between. The CDR3 loop spans 13 amino acids. The CDR3 sequence: CASNRGFEQPQHF. DNA for the CDR3: TGTGCCAGTAACCGAGGGTTTGAACAGCCCCAGCATTTT.

The CDR3 DNA is TGTGCCAGCAGCCCCCGGACTAGCGGGGGGGCCCGGGAGACCCAGTACTTC. Its translation: CASSPRTSGGARETQYF. The gene calls are TRBV11-2 and TRBJ2-5; TRBD2 aligns across 15 bases. V was clipped by 5 bases and J by 5 bases; unmatched bases: 9. Germline V gene sequence: CDR1 SGHAT, CDR2 FQNNGV. CDR3 length: 17 amino acids.

The chain couples TRBV6-5 to TRBJ1-1, with 7 bases lining up with TRBD1. This CDR3 is built from 15 residues. Germline-derived CDR1 and CDR2 are MNHEY and SVGAGI. The ends lost 7 bases at V and 6 bases at J; junction bases unmatched: 14. CDR3 nucleotides: TGTGCCAGCACCGCTCGACAGGGAAAGGACTCTGAAGCTTTCTTT. It translates to CASTARQGKDSEAFF.

The CDR3 bases are TGTGCCAGCAGCACGGGCCCCGGGGACACTGAAGCTTTCTTT. Residues: CASSTGPGDTEAFF. V gene TRBV7-6 combines with J gene TRBJ1-1; the D is unclear. CDR3 length equals 14 residues. Germline CDR1 SGHVS, CDR2 FNYEAQ. V lost 5 bases and J 3 bases, leaving 13 bases between the germline ends.

This chain uses TRBV27 with TRBJ1-5, with a possible D match to TRBD1 (6 bases). Trimming stripped 6 bases from V and 4 bases from J, with 13 bases between. The CDR3 has 14 residues. Germline V lookup: CDR1 MNHEY, CDR2 SMNVEV (reference sequence). The CDR3 bases are TGTGCCAGCAGAACCGGGACACTTAATCAGCCCCAGCATTTT. It specifies CASRTGTLNQPQHF.

The chain has TRBV5-1 and TRBJ1-1, with D possibly being TRBD1 (5 bases). Per germline, CDR1 SGHRS and CDR2 YFSETQ. The CDR3 sequence is 15 residues long. V shed 4 bases and J shed 3 bases, with 16 bases lying between them. CDR3 region: CASSISQEFDTEAFF. CDR3 DNA sequence: TGCGCCAGCAGCATATCACAGGAATTCGACACTGAAGCTTTCTTT.

This rearrangement joins TRBV2 to TRBJ2-1; 12 bases fit TRBD2. Germline-derived CDR1 and CDR2 are SNHLY and FYNNEI. The CDR3 is 19 residues long. After removal of 6 bases from V and 0 bases from J, the junction contained 12 bases not matched to a gene. CDR3 DNA: TGTGCCAGCAGCGCCCTAGGGACTAGCGGGCGTAGCTCCTACAATGAGCAGTTCTTC. As protein: CASSALGTSGRSSYNEQFF.

The V gene is TRBV15, the J gene TRBJ1-1, with D maybe TRBD1 (5 bases). V lost 5 bases, J lost 9 bases, and 16 bases lay in between. Germline-derived CDR1 and CDR2 are LNHNV and YYDKDF (reference sequence). The CDR3 consists of 13 residues. This CDR3 reads CATSARGGWQAFF. In nucleotides, the CDR3 is TGTGCCACCAGCGCCCGTGGGGGGTGGCAAGCTTTCTTT.

The chain links TRBV21-1 to TRBJ2-1. TRBV21-1 is given as a pseudogene. There are 19 residues in the CDR3. The CDR3: CANAPRGPTRLALYNEQFF. The CDR3 bases are TGTGCCAACGCGCCGAGGGGACCAACCCGTCTCGCCCTTTACAATGAGCAGTTCTTC.

The chain has TRBV7-9 and TRBJ1-1; TRBD1 might be the D (5 bases). Germline-derived CDR1 and CDR2 are SEHNR and FQNEAQ (reference sequence). Trimming pared 2 bases from V and 0 bases from J, leaving 16 bases between. The CDR3 sequence is 17 residues long. CDR3 amino acids: CASSLLGGTSMNTEAFF. DNA for the CDR3: TGTGCCAGCAGCTTATTGGGGGGGACTAGTATGAACACTGAAGCTTTCTTT.

The chain employs TRBV4-1 and TRBJ2-7; 9 nucleotides align to TRBD1. V lost 0 bases to trimming and J lost 3 bases; unmatched junction nucleotides: 6. In germline, CDR1 is MGHRA, CDR2 YSYEKL. The CDR3 loop spans 16 amino acids. This chain's CDR3 is CASSQEPGQGLYEQYF. The CDR3 coding sequence is TGCGCCAGCAGCCAAGAACCGGGACAGGGACTCTACGAGCAGTACTTC.

V and J are TRBV11-2 and TRBJ1-2; 9 bases line up with TRBD1. This CDR3 comprises 13 residues. The germline gives CDR1 SGHAT, CDR2 FQNNGV. Trimming at V came to 0 bases and at J to 11 bases, leaving 4 bases not matched to a gene. The CDR3 spells CASSLEGQGGYTF. The DNA of the CDR3 is TGTGCCAGCAGCTTAGAGGGACAGGGCGGTTACACCTTC.

J is TRBJ2-1 and V is TRBV5-8; the D is unclear. The CDR3 totals 16 residues. The germline V gene has CDR1 SGHTS and CDR2 YDEGEE. V lost 0 bases and J lost 2, with 12 bases in between. In nucleotides, the CDR3 is TGTGCCAGCAGCTTGGGTTTGACGGGCCCCTACAATGAGCAGTTCTTC. Amino acids: CASSLGLTGPYNEQFF.

The V call is TRBV7-2, the J call TRBJ2-7; TRBD2 might be the D (5 bases). Deletions cut 8 bases from V and 1 base from J, with 12 bases between. Germline lookup yields CDR1 SGHTA and CDR2 FQGNSA. The CDR3 extends over 13 amino acids. The CDR3 here is CASSSRTSYEQYF. Here the CDR3 DNA reads TGTGCCAGCTCGTCTAGGACTTCCTACGAGCAGTACTTC.

The CDR3 is CASSQKGGSGYGYTF. The CDR3 DNA reads TGTGCCAGCAGCCAAAAAGGGGGGTCGGGCTATGGCTACACCTTC. J is TRBJ1-2 and V is TRBV14; TRBD1 is a possible D gene (6 bases). V lost 2 bases to trimming and J lost 4 bases, with 14 bases between them. The germline gives CDR1 SGHDN, CDR2 FVKESK. The CDR3 sequence is 15 residues long.

The chain couples TRBV7-9 to TRBJ2-5; TRBD2 aligns across 9 bases. This CDR3 comprises 15 residues. Germline values: CDR1 SEHNR, CDR2 FQNEAQ (reference sequence). The V gene end was trimmed by 5 bases and the J gene end by 4 bases; junction bases not matched to a gene: 8. The CDR3 region has the DNA TGTGCCAGCAGCCCACCGGGACTAGCTACAGAGACCCAGTACTTC. This encodes CASSPPGLATETQYF.

This clone was detected only a few times. V is TRBV4-1 and J is TRBJ1-2; D possibly corresponds to TRBD1 (6 bases). CDR1 MGHRA and CDR2 YSYEKL come from the germline V gene. Trimming removed 0 bases at V and 7 bases at J, with 18 bases between. The CDR3 is made up of 16 amino acids. CDR3 DNA: TGCGCCAGCAGCCAAGATCCTACTCCAGGGGACCGTGGCTACACCTTC. Its protein product is CASSQDPTPGDRGYTF.

The chain links TRBV6-5 to TRBJ2-3, with D possibly being TRBD1 (6 bases). The CDR3 is made up of 15 amino acids. Trimming stripped 2 bases from V and 3 bases from J, with 12 bases between. Per the germline V gene, CDR1 is MNHEY and CDR2 is SVGAGI. CDR3 nucleotides: TGTGCCAGCAGTTACGGGGGCGCGAGGACAGATACGCAGTATTTT. Its translation is CASSYGGARTDTQYF.

This sequence joins TRBV6-1 and TRBJ2-7, with D maybe TRBD2 (6 bases). V lost 2 bases and J lost 1, with 15 bases in between. The length of the CDR3 is 16 residues. Germline V gene data show CDR1 as MNHNS and CDR2 as SASEGT. The CDR3 DNA reads as TGTGCCAGCAGTGAACGTCGGGGACTGAATTCCTACGAGCAGTACTTC. Translation gives CASSERRGLNSYEQYF.

CDR3 sequence (DNA): TGTGCCAGCAGCTCACCAAGGAACTTGAGCTCCTACGAGCAGTACTTC. It translates to CASSSPRNLSSYEQYF. The chain employs TRBV7-9 and TRBJ2-7, with D unclear. V was pared by 4 bases and J by 0 bases, with 16 bases between. The CDR3 totals 16 residues. Germline assignment: CDR1 SEHNR and CDR2 FQNEAQ (reference sequence).

The chain recombines TRBV11-2 with TRBJ1-1; D ambiguous. Trimming removed 0 bases from V and 7 bases from J, with 9 bases in between. Germline V CDR1 and CDR2: SGHAT, FQNNGV. This CDR3 contains 13 residues. Written as DNA, the CDR3 is TGTGCCAGCAGCTTAGAACGGGCAGTTGAAGCTTTCTTT. It codes for CASSLERAVEAFF.

Details on this clone: At one end, the junction sequence differs from germline, possibly due to a read error. The chain carries TRBV4-3 and TRBJ2-3; TRBD1 aligns across 11 bases. Germline CDR1 and CDR2: LGHNA and YSLEER. The CDR3 contains 15 residues. This CDR3 reads CASSQGTGGTDTQYF. The CDR3 DNA reads as TGCGCCAGCAGCCAAGGGACAGGGGGCACGGATACGCAGTATTTT.